Listed here is a single TCR beta chain. What it binds is not known. TCRdb derives one entry per CDR3 protein from the 5' RACE reads, leaving out DNA. The sample table sets out about 460,000 distinct CDR3 sequences. This entry belongs to a study of T cells expressing NK-cell markers. Study background: Cells sorted as CD3+CD56+NKG2C+, CD3+CD56+NKG2C- and CD3+CD56-NKG2C+ T cells supplied the TCR beta repertoires.

Germline V gene data show CDR1 as SGHRS and CDR2 as YFSETQ. CDR3 length: 13 amino acids. Notes on the study in general: The HCMV specificity of the expanded NKG2C+ T cell clones stayed unresolved. Among a few donors, these clonotypes also ranked first in the CD3+CD56-NKG2C+ fraction.

The source is a woman aged 50 to 65 in good health. The chain couples TRBV5-1 to TRBJ2-5; the TCRdb D gene call, TRBD1, has no DNA to confirm it. Sequencing used blood T cells: a sorted CD56 or NKG2C T cell subset, CD4+ or CD8+ T cells, or bulk PBMC T cells (not recorded which). The chain's CDR3 is CASRYDREETQYF.